Presented here are 17 T cell receptor beta chains from one specimen sequenced in a study of blood T cells in healthy people across ages. A sample-barcoded 5' primer and a J-beta primer mix were used in a second PCR of about 7 to 11 cycles. TCRdb called the 5' RACE reads again in MiXCR, with one record for every CDR3 protein. The data contain 1.8 million or so distinct CDR3 sequences, around 42% of them singletons. Sequenced sample: blood. These TCRs come from a human donor in good health.

This clonotype was detected a few times. V usage is TRBV7-2 and J usage is TRBJ2-7, with 9 bases that match TRBD1. The CDR3 sequence is 13 residues long. The germline gives CDR1 SGHTA, CDR2 FQGNSA. Unmatched junction bases numbered 3, after V lost 4 bases and J lost 5 bases. This CDR3 is CASSSWTGDEQYF. The CDR3 DNA reads as TGTGCCAGCAGCTCCTGGACAGGGGACGAGCAGTACTTC. The full variable domain, with the rest looked up from reference TRBV7-2 and TRBJ2-7, is GAGVSQSPSNKVTEKGKDVELRCDPISGHTALYWYRQSLGQGLEFLIYFQGNSAPDKSGLPSDRFSAERTGGSVSTLTIQRTQQEDSAVYLCASSSWTGDEQYFGPGTRLTVT.

This clonotype occurred a few times. V usage is TRBV7-2 and J usage is TRBJ2-1, with D perhaps assigned TRBD1 or TRBD2 (5 bases each). This CDR3 spans 15 amino acids. The V and J ends lost 0 bases and 4 bases respectively, with 10 bases between them. Germline lookup yields CDR1 SGHTA and CDR2 FQGNSA. CDR3 sequence: CASSLAWDPYNEQFF. The DNA of the CDR3 is TGTGCCAGCAGCTTAGCCTGGGACCCATACAATGAGCAGTTCTTC. The full variable domain, with the rest looked up from reference TRBV7-2 and TRBJ2-1, is GAGVSQSPSNKVTEKGKDVELRCDPISGHTALYWYRQSLGQGLEFLIYFQGNSAPDKSGLPSDRFSAERTGGSVSTLTIQRTQQEDSAVYLCASSLAWDPYNEQFFGPGTRLTVL.

The gene calls are TRBV4-1 and TRBJ2-3; possibly TRBD2 for D (6 bases). Trimming took off 8 bases at V and 1 base at J, with 16 bases between the two ends. CDR1 MGHRA and CDR2 YSYEKL come from the germline V gene. The CDR3 is made up of 15 amino acids. The CDR3 DNA reads TGCGCCAGCGCCGAGGGGCGGGGTGGCACAGATACGCAGTATTTT. As protein: CASAEGRGGTDTQYF.

This clonotype was counted between two and nine times. The chain recombines TRBV12-3 or TRBV12-4 with TRBJ2-5; tentative D call: TRBD1 (6 bases). The ends were cut back, 1 base at V and 1 base at J, with 10 bases in the middle. The CDR3 sequence is 15 residues long. The CDR3 coding sequence is TGTGCCAGCAGTTTAGGTATCAGGGGCCAAGAGACCCAGTACTTC. Amino acids: CASSLGIRGQETQYF.

This chain uses TRBV29-1 with TRBJ1-3; unclear D gene. The germline V and J ends were trimmed by 6 bases and 4 bases, with 19 bases remaining between them. The germline CDR1 and CDR2 sequences are SQVTM and ANQGSEA. The CDR3 extends over 15 amino acids. This CDR3 reads CSVETGVSKGNTIYF. As DNA, the CDR3 is TGCAGCGTCGAAACCGGGGTTTCGAAAGGAAACACCATATATTTT.

This chain links TRBV6-6 with TRBJ1-6; D call uncertain. The germline V gene encodes CDR1 MNHNY and CDR2 SVGAGI (reference sequence). This CDR3 contains 12 residues. The V end lost 6 bases, the J end lost 8 bases, and 8 bases lay between the germline ends. As DNA, the CDR3 is TGTGCCAGCAGCCAGACCCATTCACCCCTCCACTTT. It translates to CASSQTHSPLHF.

This clonotype was observed a few times. The rearrangement uses TRBV28 and TRBJ2-5; TRBD1 aligns across 12 bases. This CDR3 is built from 16 residues. CDR1 and CDR2 from the germline V gene are MDHEN and SYDVKM. Trimming at V came to 5 bases and at J to 2 bases, leaving 6 bases not matched to a gene. The CDR3 spells CASSLGTGGSQETQYF. The CDR3 region has the DNA TGTGCCAGCAGTCTTGGGACAGGGGGCTCGCAAGAGACCCAGTACTTC.

The chain uses TRBV7-2 and TRBJ2-7, with TRBD2 matching 9 bases. Germline V gene sequence: CDR1 SGHTA, CDR2 FQGNSA. The CDR3 loop spans 14 amino acids. The junction had 4 bases not matched to a gene; V was cut back by 1 base and J by 6 bases. The CDR3 region has the DNA TGTGCCAGCAGCTTAGTTAGCGGGAGCGGCGAGCAGTACTTC. The encoded protein is CASSLVSGSGEQYF. Looking up the rest from reference TRBV7-2 and TRBJ2-7 gives the full variable domain: GAGVSQSPSNKVTEKGKDVELRCDPISGHTALYWYRQSLGQGLEFLIYFQGNSAPDKSGLPSDRFSAERTGGSVSTLTIQRTQQEDSAVYLCASSLVSGSGEQYFGPGTRLTVT.

The chain combines TRBV5-1 with TRBJ2-1, with TRBD2 matching 12 bases. The CDR3 has 15 residues. Unmatched junction bases numbered 6, after V lost 2 bases and J lost 9 bases. Germline-derived CDR1 and CDR2 are SGHRS and YFSETQ. The chain's CDR3 is CASSFTSGGTGEQFF. The CDR3 bases are TGCGCCAGCAGCTTCACTAGCGGGGGGACAGGTGAGCAGTTCTTC.

The V gene is TRBV7-8, the J gene TRBJ2-1; TRBD2 aligns across 9 bases. In germline, CDR1 is SGHVS, CDR2 FQNEAQ. Trimming at V came to 0 bases and at J to 4 bases, leaving 7 bases not matched to a gene. This CDR3 comprises 17 residues. CDR3 region: CASSLAAGGPEYNEQFF. DNA for the CDR3: TGTGCCAGCAGCTTAGCGGCGGGGGGGCCGGAATACAATGAGCAGTTCTTC.

The rearrangement joins TRBV6-6 to TRBJ2-7; 12 bases align to TRBD2. V gave up 4 bases and J gave up 6 bases; unmatched junction bases: 7. Germline loops: CDR1 MNHNY, CDR2 SVGAGI (reference sequence). This CDR3 contains 15 residues. In DNA, the CDR3 is TGTGCCAGCAGTTTCCTAGCGGGGGGGACTGGCGAGCAGTACTTC. Translating it yields CASSFLAGGTGEQYF.

The chain uses TRBV12-3 or TRBV12-4 and TRBJ2-7, with 9 bases matching TRBD1. This CDR3 has 16 amino acids. V lost 2 bases and J lost 0; bases outside the gene matches: 5. The CDR3 DNA sequence: TGTGCCAGCAGTTTACAATTGGGACAGGGCTCCTACGAGCAGTACTTC. It specifies CASSLQLGQGSYEQYF.

The genes are TRBV4-1 and TRBJ1-2; 7 bases are a match to TRBD1. Germline V lookup: CDR1 MGHRA, CDR2 YSYEKL. V lost 2 bases and J lost 1; bases outside the gene matches: 7. This CDR3 has 16 residues. The CDR3 spells CASSQPGGLLNYGYTF. Written as DNA, the CDR3 is TGCGCCAGCAGCCAACCAGGGGGGCTCCTTAACTATGGCTACACCTTC.

The gene calls are TRBV5-8 and TRBJ2-1; no firm D call. CDR1 SGHTS and CDR2 YDEGEE come from the germline V gene. The CDR3 extends over 13 amino acids. V was clipped by 2 bases and J by 7 bases, with 10 bases between them. In DNA, the CDR3 is TGTGCCAGCAGCTTCCCCGCTCAGAATGAGCAGTTCTTC. Translated, it gives CASSFPAQNEQFF.

This clonotype came up a few times. The chain links TRBV27 to TRBJ2-1, with 9 bases identical to TRBD2. The CDR3 is 15 residues long. CDR1 and CDR2 (germline): MNHEY, SMNVEV (reference sequence). V trimming: 4 bases; J trimming: 5 bases; junction bases outside the gene matches: 6. The CDR3 reads CASSSLAGIDNEQFF. The CDR3 DNA reads as TGTGCCAGCAGTTCCCTAGCGGGGATTGACAATGAGCAGTTCTTC.

V is TRBV11-3 and J is TRBJ2-2; D may be TRBD1 or TRBD2 (5 bases each). This CDR3 is built from 14 residues. The germline V gene encodes CDR1 SGHNT and CDR2 YENEEA. The V end lost 5 bases, the J end lost 7 bases, and 14 bases lay between the germline ends. The CDR3 DNA reads TGTGCCAGCAGCCCCGAGGGGAAGCACGGGGAGCTGTTTTTT. It translates to CASSPEGKHGELFF.

The chain joins TRBV7-9 to TRBJ2-3; 13 nucleotides match TRBD2. The CDR3 is made up of 16 amino acids. V dropped 4 bases and J dropped 3; count of bases not matched to a gene: 4. Germline loops: CDR1 SEHNR, CDR2 FQNEAQ (reference sequence). CDR3 nucleotide sequence: TGTGCCAGCAGCTCTGGGACTAGCGGGGTAACAGATACGCAGTATTTT. This sequence encodes CASSSGTSGVTDTQYF.